One and the same sample provided the 17 T cell receptor beta chains below, sequenced in a study of shared clonotypes between healthy human individuals. Data came from immunoSEQ multiplex PCR; TCRdb stores just in-frame clones and leaves some out. The sample lists about 660,000 clones; approximately 74% were seen once. The source material was memory CD4+ T cells sorted from blood. Regarding subset: CD45RA-negative fraction. The receptors originated from a woman in her thirties in good health.

V usage is TRBV6-6 and J usage is TRBJ1-1; D gene uncertain. Germline values: CDR1 MNHNY, CDR2 SVGAGI (reference sequence). V was clipped by 6 bases and J by 2 bases, with 13 bases between them. CDR3 size: 14 residues. In DNA form, the CDR3 reads TGTGCCAGCAGGATAGGAGGCGGTAACACTGAAGCTTTCTTT. Translation gives CASRIGGGNTEAFF.

This chain uses TRBV29-1 with TRBJ1-2; 7 nucleotides match TRBD1. The CDR3 covers 13 residues. The V gene's germline CDR1 is SQVTM and CDR2 ANQGSEA. V gave up 4 bases and J gave up 2 bases; unmatched junction bases: 4. The CDR3 sequence is CSVGTTGNYGYTF. CDR3 coding DNA: TGCAGCGTTGGAACGACAGGGAACTATGGCTACACCTTC.

The chain carries TRBV10-2 and TRBJ2-7, with 8 bases identical to TRBD1. Trimming cost V 7 bases and J 0 bases; bases outside gene matches: 11. The CDR3 totals 16 residues. Germline lookup yields CDR1 WSHSY and CDR2 SAAADI. Here the CDR3 reads CASTSRGRSDSYEQYF. As DNA, the CDR3 is TGCGCCAGCACAAGCAGGGGGCGCAGCGACTCCTACGAGCAGTACTTC.

The CDR3 bases are TGCGCCAGCAGTTACGTACCAAGCTACCAAGAGACCCAGTACTTC. Its protein product is CASSYVPSYQETQYF. This chain joins TRBV5-1 and TRBJ2-5; D call uncertain. Germline V lookup: CDR1 SGHRS, CDR2 YFSETQ. V was cut by 5 bases and J by 0 bases, with 14 bases left in between. This CDR3 region has 15 residues.

This chain connects TRBV18 to TRBJ2-2; D call uncertain. Germline V lookup: CDR1 KGHSH, CDR2 LQKENI. The V gene lost 3 bases and the J gene lost 1 base, with 9 bases spanning the gap. This CDR3 is built from 15 residues. The CDR3 is CASSPLPGNTGELFF. CDR3 DNA sequence: TGTGCCAGCTCACCGCTTCCGGGGAACACCGGGGAGCTGTTTTTT.

V usage is TRBV19 and J usage is TRBJ1-1; D is unresolved. With 3 bases removed from V and 0 bases from J, the gap between germline ends came to 8 bases. The CDR3 runs to 14 residues. Per the germline V gene, CDR1 is LNHDA and CDR2 is SQIVND (reference sequence). The CDR3 region has the DNA TGTGCCAGTAGTATGCTCAGCTTGAACACTGAAGCTTTCTTT. The encoded protein is CASSMLSLNTEAFF. Full variable domain (outside the CDR3, taken from reference TRBV19 and TRBJ1-1): DGGITQSPKYLFRKEGQNVTLSCEQNLNHDAMYWYRQDPGQGLRLIYYSQIVNDFQKGDIAEGYSVSREKKESFPLTVTSAQKNPTAFYLCASSMLSLNTEAFFGQGTRLTVV.

This clone was counted at least ten times. The chain uses TRBV28 and TRBJ1-1; 9 nucleotides agree with TRBD1. The CDR3 has 14 residues. Germline CDR1 reads MDHEN; CDR2 reads SYDVKM. With 3 bases clipped from V and 4 bases from J, the junction kept 3 bases outside the gene matches. The CDR3, as DNA: TGTGCCAGCAGTTTGGGACAGGGAAGCACTGAAGCTTTCTTT. Translated, it gives CASSLGQGSTEAFF.

V gene TRBV7-9 combines with J gene TRBJ1-3; perhaps TRBD1 as D (6 bases). The CDR3 has 15 residues. V lost 5 bases to trimming and J lost 4 bases, with 15 bases between them. In germline, CDR1 is SEHNR, CDR2 FQNEAQ (reference sequence). CDR3 sequence (DNA): TGTGCCAGCAGCCCCGACCCAGGGACAGGAAACACCATATATTTT. Translation: CASSPDPGTGNTIYF.

The DNA for the CDR3 is TGCGCCAGCAGCCAAGGGGACAGAAAAAATGAAAAACTGTTTTTT. Its translation: CASSQGDRKNEKLFF. The chain carries TRBV5-1 and TRBJ1-4, with 7 bases aligning to TRBD1. Germline CDR1 SGHRS, CDR2 YFSETQ. Trimming at V came to 4 bases and at J to 5 bases, leaving 8 bases not matched to a gene. The CDR3 has 15 amino acids.

A few counts support this clone. The chain combines TRBV28 with TRBJ1-1; 9 bases are shared with TRBD1. Germline V gene data show CDR1 as MDHEN and CDR2 as SYDVKM. CDR3 size: 18 residues. Trimming at V came to 6 bases and at J to 1 base, leaving 15 bases not matched to a gene. DNA of the CDR3: TGTGCCAGCAGCCGCATCGGAGGGACAGGGAGTAAGAACACTGAAGCTTTCTTT. Protein: CASSRIGGTGSKNTEAFF.

In its sample, this clone was seen a few times. Other DNA sequences in the same sample also yield this CDR3. The gene calls are TRBV20-1 and TRBJ2-5; D gene unclear. CDR3 length equals 11 residues. The germline V gene has CDR1 DFQATT and CDR2 SNEGSKA (reference sequence). V was pared by 3 bases and J by 1 base, with 3 bases between. CDR3 bases: TGCAGTGCTAGCGGCCAAGAGACCCAGTACTTC. This sequence encodes CSASGQETQYF.

The chain couples TRBV27 to TRBJ2-7; 10 bases are shared with TRBD1. CDR1 and CDR2 (germline): MNHEY, SMNVEV (reference sequence). There are 18 residues in the CDR3. Trimming took 5 bases from V and 6 from J; bases not matched to a gene: 19. The CDR3 sequence: CASSPRTRPGTGEAEQYF. CDR3 nucleotides: TGTGCCAGCAGTCCCCGAACGCGACCCGGGACAGGGGAGGCCGAGCAGTACTTC.

The chain uses TRBV11-2 and TRBJ1-4, with a tentative D call TRBD1 (5 bases). V lost 5 bases, J lost 3 bases, and 10 bases lay in between. CDR1 is SGHAT and CDR2 is FQNNGV in the germline V gene. The CDR3 extends over 14 amino acids. CDR3 sequence (DNA): TGTGCCAGCAGCCGACAGTATTCTAATGAAAAACTGTTTTTT. It is translated as CASSRQYSNEKLFF.

This clone was recorded many times. The chain links TRBV27 to TRBJ2-7; 13 bases are shared with TRBD2. Germline lookup yields CDR1 MNHEY and CDR2 SMNVEV (reference sequence). This CDR3 region has 16 residues. The V gene end was trimmed by 6 bases and the J gene end by 4 bases; junction bases not matched to a gene: 9. CDR3 residues: CASSIDPGLAGYEQYF. The CDR3 nucleotides read TGTGCCAGCAGCATTGACCCGGGACTAGCGGGGTACGAGCAGTACTTC.

The table lists this clone with a count of one. The chain links TRBV10-3 to TRBJ1-5; D possibly corresponds to TRBD1 (6 bases). CDR3 size: 13 residues. CDR1 is ENHRY, CDR2 SYGVKD, per germline. V was shortened by 5 bases and J by 4 bases, with 9 bases between the two germline ends. The DNA for the CDR3 is TGTGCCATCAGTATGGACAGTAATCAGCCCCAGCATTTT. Protein sequence: CAISMDSNQPQHF.

The rearrangement joins TRBV7-8 to TRBJ1-1; 7 bases are a match to TRBD1. CDR1 and CDR2 (germline): SGHVS, FQNEAQ. The junction had 5 bases not matched to a gene; V was cut back by 3 bases and J by 4 bases. This CDR3 spans 14 amino acids. The CDR3 sequence: CASSFGQVGTEAFF. The CDR3 DNA reads TGTGCCAGCAGCTTCGGACAGGTGGGCACTGAAGCTTTCTTT.

The chain recombines TRBV7-9 with TRBJ2-7; 8 nucleotides match TRBD1. The germline gives CDR1 SEHNR, CDR2 FQNEAQ (reference sequence). The CDR3 consists of 13 residues. V shed 5 bases, J shed 6 bases, and the junction held 6 bases outside the gene matches. This CDR3 reads CASSRQGSGEQYF. The DNA of the CDR3 is TGTGCCAGCAGCAGACAGGGGTCGGGCGAGCAGTACTTC.